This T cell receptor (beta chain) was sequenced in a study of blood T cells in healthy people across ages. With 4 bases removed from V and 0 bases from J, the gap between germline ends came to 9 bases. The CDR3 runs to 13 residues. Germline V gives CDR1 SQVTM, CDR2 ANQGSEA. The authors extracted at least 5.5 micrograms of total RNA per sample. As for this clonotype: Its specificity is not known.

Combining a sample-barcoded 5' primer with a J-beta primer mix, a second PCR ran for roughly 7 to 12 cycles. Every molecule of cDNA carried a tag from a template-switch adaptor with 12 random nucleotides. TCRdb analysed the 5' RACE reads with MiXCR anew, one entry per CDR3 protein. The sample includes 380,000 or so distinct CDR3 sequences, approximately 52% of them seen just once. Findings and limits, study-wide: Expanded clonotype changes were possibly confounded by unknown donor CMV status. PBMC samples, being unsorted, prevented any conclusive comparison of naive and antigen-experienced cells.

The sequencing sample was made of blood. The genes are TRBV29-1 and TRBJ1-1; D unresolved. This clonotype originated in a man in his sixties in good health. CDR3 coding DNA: TGCAGCGTTGTGGCGGGGATGAACACTGAAGCTTTCTTT. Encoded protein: CSVVAGMNTEAFF.